A selection of T cell receptor beta chains follows, all from one sample in a study of CD8+ T cells in alopecia areata. Profiling relied on immunoSEQ multiplex PCR, and the TCRdb table lists in-frame clones only, not all of them. Of roughly 200,000 clones detected, about 60% appear once; the ten largest clones hold about 3%. Sequencing was performed on CD4+ T cells sorted from blood, taken at week 4, from a patient treated with tofacitinib. The receptors originated from a human donor with alopecia areata. Both conserved end residues are part of each CDR3. The D gene is left open where the match is weak. Expanded clones get a size class; other rows say once, few or many, or leave the size out.

v_gene,j_gene,abundance,d_gene,CDR3aa,CDR3nt
TRBV9,TRBJ1-5,-,-,CASSVTGSSNQPQHF,TGTGCCAGCAGCGTAACAGGTTCTAGCAATCAGCCCCAGCATTTT
TRBV30,TRBJ2-3,-,-,CAWGARGTDTQYF,TGTGCCTGGGGGGCTCGGGGCACAGATACGCAGTATTTT
TRBV4-1,TRBJ2-6,-,-,CASSLLTQPGSGANVLTF,TGCGCCAGCAGCCTCCTGACACAACCGGGCTCTGGGGCCAACGTCCTGACTTTC
TRBV10-2,TRBJ2-1,-,-,CASRDLQTINEQFF,TGCGCCAGCAGGGACCTGCAGACTATCAATGAGCAGTTCTTC
TRBV29-1,TRBJ2-5,-,-,CSGRERETQYF,TGCAGCGGTCGAGAGCGGGAGACCCAGTACTTC
TRBV30,TRBJ1-3,-,-,CAYRLGPRRGDRPNTIYF,TGTGCCTACCGGCTGGGGCCCAGAAGAGGGGACCGGCCCAACACCATATATTTT
TRBV6-6,TRBJ1-6,few,-,CASRWEDRTNSPLHF,TGTGCCAGCAGATGGGAAGACAGGACTAATTCACCCCTCCACTTT
TRBV29-1,TRBJ1-1,-,-,CSVLGFFGNTEAFF,TGCAGCGTTCTTGGATTTTTTGGCAACACTGAAGCTTTCTTT
TRBV18,TRBJ1-5,-,-,CASSPDWKQPQHF,TGTGCCAGCTCACCTGATTGGAAGCAGCCCCAGCATTTT
TRBV9,TRBJ2-2,-,-,CASSVELFTGELFF,TGTGCCAGCAGCGTAGAACTCTTCACCGGGGAGCTGTTTTTT
TRBV4-2,TRBJ1-6,-,-,CASSQDSQIGQNSPLHF,TGTGCCAGCAGCCAAGATTCTCAGATAGGCCAAAATTCACCCCTCCACTTT
TRBV29-1,TRBJ1-1,few,-,CSVQPGLMNTEAFF,TGCAGCGTTCAGCCCGGACTGATGAACACTGAAGCTTTCTTT
TRBV4-2,TRBJ2-5,-,-,CASSPGDSGGTQYF,TGTGCCAGCAGCCCCGGGGACTCTGGGGGGACCCAGTACTTC
TRBV20-1,TRBJ1-1,-,-,CSASKGLGAFF,TGCAGTGCTAGCAAGGGCCTTGGGGCTTTCTTT
TRBV4-3,TRBJ1-5,-,TRBD1,CASSQDSGGQPQHF,TGCGCCAGCAGCCAAGATTCAGGGGGTCAGCCCCAGCATTTT
TRBV29-1,TRBJ1-1,few,-,CSVSRQLNTEAFF,TGCAGCGTTAGTAGACAGTTGAACACTGAAGCTTTCTTT
TRBV29-1,TRBJ1-1,-,-,CSVHISMGNTEAFF,TGCAGCGTTCACATCTCTATGGGGAACACTGAAGCTTTCTTT
TRBV4-3,TRBJ2-7,-,TRBD1,CASSQVRGGTGNHEQYF,TGCGCCAGCAGCCAAGTGAGGGGCGGGACAGGGAACCACGAGCAGTACTTC
TRBV7-3,TRBJ1-2,-,-,CASSFSQDGHYGYTF,TGTGCCAGCAGCTTCAGCCAGGACGGTCACTATGGCTACACCTTC
TRBV7-9,TRBJ2-6,-,-,CASSPVGPSGANVLTF,TGTGCCAGCAGCCCGGTAGGTCCCTCTGGGGCCAACGTCCTGACTTTC
TRBV28,TRBJ1-2,many,-,CASRDWTYGYTF,TGTGCCAGCAGGGATTGGACCTATGGCTACACCTTC
TRBV4-3,TRBJ1-5,-,-,CASSQAINQPQHF,TGCGCCAGCAGCCAAGCGATCAATCAGCCCCAGCATTTT
TRBV30,TRBJ1-5,-,-,CAWSPPSSNQPQHF,TGTGCCTGGAGCCCTCCGTCCAGCAATCAGCCCCAGCATTTT
TRBV5-4,TRBJ2-7,-,-,CASSSVSSYEQYF,TGTGCCAGCAGCTCGGTTAGCTCCTACGAGCAGTACTTC
TRBV6-5,TRBJ1-2,-,-,CASSLEGVYGYTF,TGTGCCAGCAGTCTAGAAGGGGTCTATGGCTACACCTTC
TRBV7-9,TRBJ1-2,few,-,CASSYSPQGNYGYTF,TGTGCCAGCAGCTACTCCCCCCAGGGGAACTATGGCTACACCTTC
TRBV18,TRBJ2-7,-,TRBD1,CASSLQGAIQQYF,TGTGCCAGCTCACTACAGGGGGCGATACAACAGTACTTC
TRBV7-9,TRBJ2-2,-,-,CASSVTTTGELFF,TGTGCCAGCAGCGTCACCACCACCGGGGAGCTGTTTTTT
TRBV30,TRBJ1-1,-,TRBD1,CAWNQGAAEAFF,TGTGCCTGGAATCAGGGGGCCGCTGAAGCTTTCTTT
TRBV30,TRBJ1-5,-,TRBD1,CAWSPGTGIRQPQHF,TGTGCCTGGAGCCCCGGGACAGGGATTCGTCAGCCCCAGCATTTT
TRBV29-1,TRBJ2-2,-,TRBD1,CSVKSGTANTGELFF,TGCAGCGTTAAATCCGGGACAGCGAACACCGGGGAGCTGTTTTTT
TRBV27,TRBJ2-3,-,TRBD2,CASSGGAFTDTQYF,TGTGCCAGCAGCGGGGGGGCCTTCACAGATACGCAGTATTTT
TRBV20-1,TRBJ2-1,-,-,CSARFYNEQFF,TGCAGTGCTAGGTTCTACAATGAGCAGTTCTTC
TRBV25-1,TRBJ2-1,-,-,CASSRGAPYNEQFF,TGTGCCAGCAGTCGGGGCGCCCCCTACAATGAGCAGTTCTTC
TRBV5-1,TRBJ2-5,few,TRBD1,CAAGDRQETQYF,TGCGCCGCCGGGGACAGGCAAGAGACCCAGTACTTC
TRBV30,TRBJ1-4,-,-,CAWSDSTNEKLFF,TGTGCCTGGAGTGACAGCACTAATGAAAAACTGTTTTTT
TRBV5-6,TRBJ2-7,few,-,CASSSIPYEQYF,TGTGCCAGCAGCTCGATCCCCTACGAGCAGTACTTC
TRBV5-6,TRBJ2-1,-,-,CASSLTDEQFF,TGTGCCAGCAGCTTGACAGATGAGCAGTTCTTC
TRBV30,TRBJ1-5,-,-,CAWSVEEFNQPQHF,TGTGCCTGGAGTGTCGAGGAATTCAATCAGCCCCAGCATTTT
TRBV5-4,TRBJ2-7,-,-,CASSSYSVHEQYF,TGTGCCAGCAGCTCCTACAGCGTCCACGAGCAGTACTTC